This TCR beta chain was recorded in a study of technical replicates of blood from a handful of donors. Clones were sequenced by immunoSEQ multiplex PCR, and TCRdb holds only the in-frame ones, with some missing. The repertoire has approximately 64,000 clones, more than 75% of them found once; the top ten carry roughly 5.3%. The trim removed 1 base at V and 7 bases at J, leaving 5 bases unmatched. The germline CDR1 and CDR2 sequences are SGDLS and YYNGEE. There are 14 residues in the CDR3. The material sequenced was PBMCs. This receptor was identified in a human donor in good health. Some clones in this sample may be carry-over from other donors' samples. The chain links TRBV9 to TRBJ2-1; TRBD2 matches 7 bases. The CDR3 DNA is TGTGCCAGCAGCGTAATGGGCGGGGGTAATGAGCAGTTCTTC. It is translated as CASSVMGGGNEQFF.